In its sample, the clone carrying this TCR beta chain was seen many times. The antigen is undetermined. The junction departs from the called germline gene at one end, perhaps through a read error. This sample stems from a study of CD8 T cells in ankylosing spondylitis. Findings and limits, study-wide: Blood from ankylosing spondylitis patients appeared to carry a characteristic roughly 8-variant TCR beta motif. Clones tied to disease were said to be significantly enriched in matched ankylosing spondylitis synovial fluid.

TCR beta libraries were made by quantitative 5'-RACE with molecular barcodes. TCRdb redid the calling of the 5' RACE reads with MiXCR, one entry per CDR3 protein. The sample yields a few hundred thousand distinct CDR3 sequences, more than 9.5% seen once. This CDR3 comprises 18 residues. The V gene's germline CDR1 is SNHLY and CDR2 FYNNEI. The sequenced sample was blood, either unsorted or a sorted T cell fraction (not recorded which). V gene TRBV2 combines with J gene TRBJ2-1; tentatively, D is TRBD1 or TRBD2 (7 bases each). The sequence came from a male donor with ankylosing spondylitis. This CDR3 reads CASSSYSGGWDYTLGWDF. The CDR3 bases are TGTGCCAGCAGCTCATACTCAGGGGGGTGGGACTACACTCTCGGATGGGACTTC.